Included here is one T cell receptor (beta chain) sequence, with context. The entry originates in a study of blood T cell repertoires in COVID-19. Study-level information: The study drew acute and convalescent COVID-19 samples from the United States, Italy and Spain. Sample material is recorded as cDNA or gDNA derived from T cells, B-cell-depleted T cells, or PBMCs.

Germline V gene lookup returns CDR1 SGHTA and CDR2 FQGTGA. The CDR3 consists of 13 residues. V was clipped by 2 bases and J by 9 bases; unmatched bases: 0. Here immunoSEQ multiplex PCR was the method, and the copy in TCRdb shows in-frame clones only, minus some. The sample carries over 85,000 clones, around 87% recorded once. The chain employs TRBV7-3 and TRBJ2-1, with 11 bases matching TRBD2. This sequence originates from a human donor in a cohort sampled during active COVID-19. The source material was peripheral blood. The CDR3: CASSLGLAGEQFF. Written as DNA, the CDR3 is TGTGCCAGCAGCTTAGGACTAGCGGGTGAGCAGTTCTTC.